A selection of T cell receptor beta chains follows, all from one sample in a study of cytotoxic CD8 clonotypes in ibrutinib-treated CLL. TCRdb keeps only in-frame clones here, not all; method: immunoSEQ multiplex PCR. Of about 45,000 clones listed, under 75% were seen once; the top ten hold about 13%. This specimen was PBMCs, taken after 12 months of ibrutinib treatment. Receptors originate from a human donor with chronic lymphocytic leukemia. CDR3s leave out the opening cysteine and the closing phenylalanine or tryptophan. Not every row has a clone size; where given, it reads once, few, many or a size class.

V	size	J	CDR3
TRBV7-9	NA	TRBJ1-4	ASSLRTGGHEKLF
TRBV5-1	few	TRBJ1-5	ASSFSIDQPQH
TRBV5-6	NA	TRBJ2-7	ASSLGTDYEQY
TRBV5-1	NA	TRBJ2-5	ASSSGQAQETQY
TRBV19	few	TRBJ1-2	ASSIEKGSGYT
TRBV28	NA	TRBJ1-4	ASSLVEKLF
TRBV30	NA	TRBJ1-6	AWSVGSSYNSPLH
TRBV6-6	few	TRBJ2-7	ATTLSYEQY
TRBV10-2	once	TRBJ2-5	ASSGWGGRETQY
TRBV6-6	NA	TRBJ1-2	ASSSPLQGRLIGYT